These 2 T cell receptor beta chains were sequenced from one sample in a study of cytomegalovirus exposure and HLA in healthy donors (dated 2017 in TCRdb). Receptors were amplified or captured by the immunoSEQ multiplex PCR assay. TCRdb's version of the immuneACCESS table is confined to in-frame rearrangements and falls short of the full clone set. An unresolved V gene accounts for under half of the shortfall where checked; the remainder is of unknown origin. The sample profile shows about 160,000 clones; 86% of them were found once. Jointly, the top ten make up 5.7% of the sample. The sample comprised PBMCs. These receptors were taken from a woman in her 30s in good health and CMV-seronegative.

This sequence joins TRBV28 and TRBJ2-7; 11 bases align to TRBD2. The germline CDR1 and CDR2 sequences are MDHEN and SYDVKM. This CDR3 has 14 amino acids. J lost 3 bases, V lost 6 bases, and 4 bases had no gene match. The CDR3 DNA reads as TGTGCCAGCAGCCCGGGGACTAGCGGCTACGAGCAGTACTTC. This translates into CASSPGTSGYEQYF.

There are a few counts of this clone. The chain joins TRBV19 to TRBJ1-3; TRBD1 is a possible D gene (6 bases). Germline V CDR1 and CDR2: LNHDA, SQIVND (reference sequence). CDR3 size: 15 residues. V lost 7 bases, J lost 0 bases, and 13 bases lay in between. Here the CDR3 reads CASTNRASSGNTIYF. The CDR3, as DNA: TGTGCCAGTACTAACAGGGCTAGCTCTGGAAACACCATATATTTT.